This is a list of T cell receptor beta chains from one sample in a study of T cell clonotyping in hematopoietic cell transplantation. Libraries were prepared by immunoSEQ multiplex PCR; TCRdb keeps only in-frame clonotypes and omits some of them. The table has more than 40,000 clones, approximately 95% seen once; the top ten hold nearly 0.95%. Sequenced sample: peripheral blood mononuclear cells. Receptors were obtained from a man in his thirties or forties in good health. Some clones in this sample may be carry-over from other donors' samples. Both conserved end residues are part of each CDR3.

v_call	cdr3_aa
TRBV28	CASSGIRGHEQFF
TRBV10-2	CASSDVQGKDSPLHF
TRBV19	CASLSASGNNEQFF
TRBV5-4	CASSPYGGRDEKLFF
TRBV6-6	CASSYGTSGINEQFF
TRBV6-1	CASSEAGTGLTEAFF
TRBV11-1	CASSSLLTGFGTYEQYF
TRBV11-2	CASSLAASSYEQYF
TRBV27	CASSRWQGDGYTF
TRBV7-2	CASSLEWLAGGTQYF
TRBV27	CASSLSRRDRETQYF
TRBV6-5	CASRDRGLNTEAFF
TRBV29-1	CSVALAGAGEQFF
TRBV7-9	CASSLRDRPNTGELFF
TRBV19	CASSMGRDYEQYF
TRBV2	CASRRSPEAFF
TRBV5-1	CASSRGTGGADGYTF
TRBV5-1	CASSQTREQFF
TRBV30	CAWNQGFPYEQYF
TRBV7-3	CASSARTGTTGELFF
TRBV25-1	CASSEYRGTEAFF
TRBV29-1	CSQSTSGSSTDTQYF
TRBV5-6	CASSLAAGASNNEQFF
TRBV30	CAWSFPLRDGGYTF
TRBV2	CASSEGGSGNTIYF
TRBV7-9	CASLPRGGFPEAFF
TRBV6-5	CASSGTGTEEGYTF
TRBV20-1	CSARETHEQYF
TRBV30	CAWSGSGGYTF
TRBV7-3	CASSQDIGEQFF
TRBV6-1	CASSPPPRPDTQYF
TRBV7-4	CASMWQGAPPGTGELFF
TRBV29-1	CSVEGGMGEKLFF
TRBV27	CASTSSGHTRPYGYTF
TRBV14	CASRLDSEETQYF